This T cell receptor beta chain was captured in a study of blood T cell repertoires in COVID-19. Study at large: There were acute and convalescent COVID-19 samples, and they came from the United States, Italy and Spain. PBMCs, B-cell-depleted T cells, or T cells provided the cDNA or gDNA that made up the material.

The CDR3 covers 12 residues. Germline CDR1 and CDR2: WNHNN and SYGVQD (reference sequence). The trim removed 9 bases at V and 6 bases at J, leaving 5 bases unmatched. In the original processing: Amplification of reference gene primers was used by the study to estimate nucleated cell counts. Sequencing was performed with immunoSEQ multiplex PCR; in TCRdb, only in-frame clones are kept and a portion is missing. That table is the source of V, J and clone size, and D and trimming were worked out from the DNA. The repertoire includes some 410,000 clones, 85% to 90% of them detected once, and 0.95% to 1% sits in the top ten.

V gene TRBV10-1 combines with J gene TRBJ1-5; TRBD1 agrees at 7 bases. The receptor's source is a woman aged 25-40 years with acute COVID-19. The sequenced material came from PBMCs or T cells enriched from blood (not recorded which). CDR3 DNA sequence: TGCGCCAGGGACAGGCTTCGTCAGCCCCAGCATTTT. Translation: CARDRLRQPQHF.